A selection of T cell receptor beta chains follows, all from one sample in a study of metastatic and nonmetastatic thyroid tumors. TCRdb re-processed the PCR reads through MiXCR. The data contain 37,000 or so clones, about a sixth of them singletons. What was sequenced was blood. Receptors originate from a male donor with papillary thyroid cancer or a benign thyroid nodule (not recorded which). Some clones in this sample may be carry-over from other donors' samples. CDR3s include the opening cysteine and the closing phenylalanine or tryptophan. The D gene is left open where the match is weak. Clone size is stated in some rows and not others, as once, few, many or a class when expanded.

J gene: TRBJ2-2
V gene: TRBV4-1
clone size: many
D gene: NA
CDR3 length: 14
CDR3 DNA: TGCGCCAGCAGCCAAGATATTCCCTCCGGGGAGCTGTTTTTT
CDR3 protein: CASSQDIPSGELFF

J gene: TRBJ2-7
V gene: TRBV20-1
clone size: many
D gene: TRBD2
CDR3 length: 15
CDR3 DNA: TGCAGTGCTAGAGATCAACGGGAGGCTACGTACGAGCAGTACTTC
CDR3 protein: CSARDQREATYEQYF

J gene: TRBJ2-1
V gene: TRBV7-8
clone size: NA
D gene: NA
CDR3 length: 17
CDR3 DNA: TGTGCCAGCAGCGAAAAGACAGGGAGGGACGGATACAATGAGCAGTTCTTC
CDR3 protein: CASSEKTGRDGYNEQFF

J gene: TRBJ1-2
V gene: TRBV28
clone size: NA
D gene: TRBD1
CDR3 length: 15
CDR3 DNA: TGTGCCAGCAGCCCCGGAGGACAGGTCGGTGGTGGCTACACCTTC
CDR3 protein: CASSPGGQVGGGYTF

J gene: TRBJ2-7
V gene: TRBV20-1
clone size: many
D gene: TRBD2
CDR3 length: 18
CDR3 DNA: TGCAGTGCTATACGCCCCGGGACTAGCGGCCTATTCTCCTACGAGCAGTACTTC
CDR3 protein: CSAIRPGTSGLFSYEQYF

J gene: TRBJ1-3
V gene: TRBV11-1
clone size: many
D gene: NA
CDR3 length: 16
CDR3 DNA: TGTGCCAGCAGTTGGGGGTCACAGGAAACTGGAAACACCATATATTTT
CDR3 protein: CASSWGSQETGNTIYF

J gene: TRBJ2-5
V gene: TRBV6-2/TRBV6-3
clone size: few
D gene: TRBD2
CDR3 length: 17
CDR3 DNA: TGTGCCAGCAGTTCTCTTGGGACTAGCGGACCACCCGGAGACCAGTACTTC
CDR3 protein: CASSSLGTSGPPGDQYF

J gene: TRBJ2-1
V gene: TRBV5-6
clone size: many
D gene: TRBD2
CDR3 length: 18
CDR3 DNA: TGTGCCAGCAGCTCGGGGGGAGCAGTCGATTATAAAAACACGGAGCAGTTCTTC
CDR3 protein: CASSSGGAVDYKNTEQFF

J gene: TRBJ1-3
V gene: TRBV6-1
clone size: NA
D gene: NA
CDR3 length: 14
CDR3 DNA: TGTGCCAGCAGTGAATGGGTCGGAGGAAACACCATATATTTT
CDR3 protein: CASSEWVGGNTIYF

J gene: TRBJ1-2
V gene: TRBV12-3/TRBV12-4
clone size: many
D gene: NA
CDR3 length: 13
CDR3 DNA: TGTGCCAGCAGTGACGGGAACAGAATTGGCTACACCTTC
CDR3 protein: CASSDGNRIGYTF

J gene: TRBJ2-3
V gene: TRBV12-3/TRBV12-4
clone size: many
D gene: TRBD1
CDR3 length: 15
CDR3 DNA: TGTGCCAGCAGCCTGGACAGGGACCGCACAGATACGCAGTATTTT
CDR3 protein: CASSLDRDRTDTQYF

J gene: TRBJ1-2
V gene: TRBV11-3
clone size: NA
D gene: NA
CDR3 length: 14
CDR3 DNA: TGTGCCAGCAGTCGGACCCTATTGGGCTATGGCTACACCTTC
CDR3 protein: CASSRTLLGYGYTF

J gene: TRBJ2-7
V gene: TRBV12-5
clone size: few
D gene: NA
CDR3 length: 17
CDR3 DNA: TGTGCTAGTTGTTCCAACGAACTCGGGGGACACTCCTACGAGCAGTACTTC
CDR3 protein: CASCSNELGGHSYEQYF

J gene: TRBJ2-7
V gene: TRBV7-2
clone size: few
D gene: NA
CDR3 length: 11
CDR3 DNA: TGTGCCAGCAGCTTAGGGAACGAGCAGTACTTC
CDR3 protein: CASSLGNEQYF

J gene: TRBJ2-3
V gene: TRBV5-1
clone size: many
D gene: NA
CDR3 length: 14
CDR3 DNA: TGCGCCAGCAGCTCGGGTGGGACCACAGATACGCAGTATTTT
CDR3 protein: CASSSGGTTDTQYF

J gene: TRBJ1-1
V gene: TRBV6-4
clone size: many
D gene: TRBD1
CDR3 length: 14
CDR3 DNA: TGTGCCAGCAGTGACTCCTTGGACAGGGGGGAAGCTTTCTTT
CDR3 protein: CASSDSLDRGEAFF

J gene: TRBJ1-2
V gene: TRBV6-1
clone size: many
D gene: NA
CDR3 length: 15
CDR3 DNA: TGTGCCAGCAGTACCCGAGGAGGTCGGGGCTATGGCTACACCTTC
CDR3 protein: CASSTRGGRGYGYTF